One and the same sample provided the 17 T cell receptor beta chains below, sequenced in a study of T-cell reconstitution after alpha-beta-depleted transplantation in children (dated by TCRdb to about 2016). The method behind the library was PCR. The instrument given in TCRdb is Illumina HiSeq 2500. To normalize quantification of the TCRbeta repertoire, the TCR libraries were built with molecular barcoding that relied on unique molecular identifiers. TCRdb applied fastp at Q25 and MiXCR to the public reads, then kept only in-frame beta chains. Duplicate CDR3 protein sequences are folded into a single record with the most common DNA and genes. This sample gives fewer than 250,000 distinct CDR3 sequences in total; 7.5% to 9.5% of them show up just once. The biggest ten clones account for 6.3% of the sample. The sample's treatment or condition label, decoded: allogeneic hematopoietic cell transplantation with graft depleted of TCRalphabeta T cells and CD19 B cells.

The sample here was PBMCs, mostly from graft donor cells, taken 180 days after TCRalphabeta/CD19-depleted stem cell transplant. Every receptor here comes from a male patient under 18 who had a stem cell transplant for acute lymphoblastic leukemia, so the T cells may come from the graft donor.

This clonotype showed up many times. The chain employs TRBV9 and TRBJ2-5; no definite D call. The ends were cut back, 0 bases at V and 2 bases at J, with 8 bases in the middle. Germline lookup yields CDR1 SGDLS and CDR2 YYNGEE. The CDR3 contains 14 residues. The CDR3 DNA follows: TGTGCCAGCAGCGTAGGGCTCGCTCAAGAGACCCAGTACTTC. This translates into CASSVGLAQETQYF.

The sample holds many counts of this clonotype. V and J are TRBV12-3 or TRBV12-4 and TRBJ2-4, with no clear D. V was clipped by 1 base and J by 6 bases, with 10 bases between them. This CDR3 has 14 amino acids. CDR3 residues: CASSLGLEGNIQYF. As DNA, the CDR3 is TGTGCCAGCAGTTTAGGGCTAGAAGGAAACATTCAGTACTTC.

This clonotype was counted ten times or more. The chain employs TRBV20-1 and TRBJ2-7, with D perhaps matching TRBD2 (6 bases). CDR1 DFQATT and CDR2 SNEGSKA come from the germline V gene (reference sequence). Trimming pared 3 bases from V and 4 bases from J, leaving 13 bases between. The CDR3 runs 13 residues. Here the CDR3 DNA reads TGCAGTGCTAGTAGGAGGGCGGGGTACGAGCAGTACTTC. It encodes CSASRRAGYEQYF.

About this clonotype itself: This may arise from a read error, as a much more abundant clone is one base away. The chain combines TRBV6-1 with TRBJ2-3; the match to TRBD2 covers 8 bases. V was clipped by 6 bases and J by 2 bases; unmatched bases: 10. Looked up from germline, CDR1 is MNHNS and CDR2 is SASEGT. The CDR3 spans 16 residues. The CDR3, as DNA: TGTGCCAGCAGCGCGGGAGGATCTCCTATCACAGATACGCAGTATTTT. It yields the protein CASSAGGSPITDTQYF.

In the case of this clonotype: A clone one base away is much larger, so this may be a read error. The rearrangement links TRBV7-9 to TRBJ2-7, with a weak D call TRBD2 (6 bases). The CDR3 spans 14 residues. Per the germline V gene, CDR1 is SEHNR and CDR2 is FQNEAQ (reference sequence). CDR3: CASSHGGSSYEQHF. As DNA, the CDR3 is TGTGCCAGCAGCCACGGGGGAAGCTCCTACGAGCAGCACTTC.

The chain joins TRBV14 to TRBJ2-5; no clear D gene. Trimming left V 2 bases short and J 2 bases short, with 6 bases between. The CDR3 has 13 residues. From germline, CDR1 is SGHDN and CDR2 FVKESK. The CDR3 spells CASSQTTQETQYF. The CDR3 nucleotides are TGTGCCAGCAGCCAAACCACACAAGAGACCCAGTACTTC. The full variable domain, in which reference TRBV14 and TRBJ2-5 provide the parts outside the CDR3, is EAGVTQFPSHSVIEKGQTVTLRCDPISGHDNLYWYRRVMGKEIKFLLHFVKESKQDESGMPNNRFLAERTGGTYSTLKVQPAELEDSGVYFCASSQTTQETQYFGPGTRLLVL.

This clonotype was detected ten times or more. V and J are TRBV20-1 and TRBJ1-1; a possible D gene is TRBD1 (6 bases). Trimming left V 5 bases short and J 4 bases short, with 14 bases between. The CDR3 sequence is 13 residues long. Germline V gene data show CDR1 as DFQATT and CDR2 as SNEGSKA (reference sequence). The CDR3 loop is CSALHRVSTEAFF. CDR3 nucleotide sequence: TGCAGTGCTTTACACAGGGTGAGCACTGAAGCTTTCTTT.

At least ten counts were recorded for this clonotype. The rearrangement joins TRBV4-3 to TRBJ1-1; the D is unclear. V lost 0 bases and J lost 1, with 12 bases in between. Germline values: CDR1 LGHNA, CDR2 YSLEER. The CDR3 covers 16 residues. The CDR3 loop reads CASSQDFSGPNTEAFF. CDR3 DNA sequence: TGCGCCAGCAGCCAAGATTTTTCCGGCCCGAACACTGAAGCTTTCTTT.

This clonotype was picked up many times. The V call is TRBV7-2, the J call TRBJ2-7; no clear D. Germline V gene sequence: CDR1 SGHTA, CDR2 FQGNSA. Trimming shortened V by 5 bases and J by 1 base, and 12 bases separated the two germline ends. The CDR3 loop spans 14 amino acids. The CDR3 region has the DNA TGTGCCAGCAGCCAAGGCCTATATTCCTACGAGCAGTACTTC. Translation: CASSQGLYSYEQYF.

This clonotype was counted at least ten times. This chain connects TRBV5-8 to TRBJ2-1; 7 positions agree with TRBD1. Losses at the gene ends were 5 bases for V and 4 bases for J; bases not matched to a gene: 6. Germline V CDR1 and CDR2: SGHTS, YDEGEE. This CDR3 is built from 14 residues. The CDR3 nucleotides read TGTGCCAGCAGTTTGCGACAGGGATACAATGAGCAGTTCTTC. Translated, it gives CASSLRQGYNEQFF.

This clonotype was seen ten or more times. The rearrangement joins TRBV28 to TRBJ1-2, with a possible D match to TRBD1 (5 bases). V lost 5 bases, J lost 3 bases, and 10 bases lay in between. This CDR3 is built from 13 residues. Germline V CDR1 and CDR2: MDHEN, SYDVKM. CDR3 DNA: TGTGCCAGCAGTCGAAGGGACGACTATGGCTACACCTTC. Its translation: CASSRRDDYGYTF.

This clonotype has at least ten counts. V and J are TRBV3-1 and TRBJ2-6, with D perhaps matching TRBD1 (5 bases). Germline V CDR1 and CDR2: LGHDT, YNNKEL (reference sequence). This CDR3 is built from 16 residues. V dropped 4 bases and J dropped 0 bases, with 10 bases sitting between them. Here the CDR3 DNA reads TGTGCCAGCAGCCCCCGACAGATCTCTGGGGCCAACGTCCTGACTTTC. Its protein product is CASSPRQISGANVLTF.

This clonotype has a count of ten or more. This rearrangement joins TRBV7-9 to TRBJ2-2; D possibly matches TRBD1 or TRBD2 (5 bases each). This CDR3 has 17 amino acids. The germline CDR1 and CDR2 sequences are SEHNR and FQNEAQ (reference sequence). With 1 base removed from V and 5 bases from J, the gap between germline ends came to 17 bases. The CDR3 region is CASSLVAQGRRTGELFF. The DNA of the CDR3 is TGTGCCAGCAGCTTAGTCGCCCAGGGCAGGAGGACCGGGGAGCTGTTTTTT.

This clonotype was observed many times. The CDR3 spells CASSPIRTGFWGIEQFF. DNA of the CDR3: TGTGCCAGCTCACCAATCAGGACAGGGTTTTGGGGTATTGAGCAGTTCTTC. V usage is TRBV18 and J usage is TRBJ2-1; 8 bases match TRBD1. Germline CDR1 reads KGHSH; CDR2 reads LQKENI. The J segment lost 9 bases and the V segment lost 2 bases, leaving 15 bases of the junction unmatched. The CDR3 is 17 amino acids.

This clonotype was seen many times. The chain couples TRBV6-1 to TRBJ1-1; tentative D call: TRBD1 (6 bases). Germline-derived CDR1 and CDR2 are MNHNS and SASEGT. The CDR3 has 16 amino acids. Trimming took 6 bases from V and 3 from J, leaving 20 bases between them. The CDR3 DNA follows: TGTGCCAGCAGCTTCCCGGGGGCTGGAGTAGACACTGAAGCTTTCTTT. It codes for CASSFPGAGVDTEAFF.

Remarks on this clonotype: A much larger clone is a single base away; this may be a read error. V gene TRBV7-1 combines with J gene TRBJ2-2; D not certain. TRBV7-1 falls under the ORF class, with uncertain function. The length of the CDR3 is 9 residues. DNA of the CDR3: TGTGCCATCAGCCCCGCGCTGTTTTTT. This gives the protein CAISPALFF.

This clonotype was seen ten or more times. V and J are TRBV29-1 and TRBJ2-1, with 8 bases fitting TRBD2. V was pared by 8 bases and J by 0 bases, with 9 bases of the junction left unmatched. The length of the CDR3 is 15 residues. Germline values: CDR1 SQVTM, CDR2 ANQGSEA. The chain's CDR3 is CSTGRGRGSYNEQFF. In nucleotides, the CDR3 is TGCAGCACCGGGAGGGGAAGGGGCTCCTACAATGAGCAGTTCTTC.